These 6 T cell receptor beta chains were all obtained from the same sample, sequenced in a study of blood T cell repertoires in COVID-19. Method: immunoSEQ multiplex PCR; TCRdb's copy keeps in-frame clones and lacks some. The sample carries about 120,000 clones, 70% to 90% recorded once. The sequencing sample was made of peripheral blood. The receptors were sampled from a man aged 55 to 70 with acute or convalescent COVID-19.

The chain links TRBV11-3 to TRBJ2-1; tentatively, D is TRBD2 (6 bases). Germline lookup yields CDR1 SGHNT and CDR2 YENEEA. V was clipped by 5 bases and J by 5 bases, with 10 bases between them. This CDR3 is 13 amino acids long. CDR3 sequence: CASSAGLNNEQFF. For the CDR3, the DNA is TGTGCCAGCAGCGCGGGACTTAACAATGAGCAGTTCTTC.

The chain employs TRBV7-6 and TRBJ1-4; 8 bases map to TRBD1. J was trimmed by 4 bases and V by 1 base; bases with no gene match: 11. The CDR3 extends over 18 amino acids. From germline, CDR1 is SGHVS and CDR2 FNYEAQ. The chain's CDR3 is CASSLGQGTLGVNEKLFF. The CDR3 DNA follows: TGTGCCAGCAGCTTAGGACAGGGGACTTTGGGGGTTAATGAAAAACTGTTTTTT.

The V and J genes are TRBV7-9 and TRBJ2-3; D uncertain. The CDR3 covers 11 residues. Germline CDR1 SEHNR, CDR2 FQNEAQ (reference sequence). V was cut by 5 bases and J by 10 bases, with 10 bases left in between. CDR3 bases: TGTGCCAGCAGCCTTTATGAGGCGCAGTATTTT. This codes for CASSLYEAQYF.

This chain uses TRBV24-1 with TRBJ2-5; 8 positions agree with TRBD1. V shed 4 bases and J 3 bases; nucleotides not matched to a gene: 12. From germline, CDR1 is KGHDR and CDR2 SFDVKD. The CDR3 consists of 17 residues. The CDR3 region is CATSDPGAGGHEETQYF. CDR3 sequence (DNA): TGTGCCACCAGTGACCCTGGCGCAGGGGGCCACGAAGAGACCCAGTACTTC.

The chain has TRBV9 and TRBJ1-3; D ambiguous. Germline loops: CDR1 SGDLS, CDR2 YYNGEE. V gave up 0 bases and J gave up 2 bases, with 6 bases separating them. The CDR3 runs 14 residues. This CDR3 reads CASSVDSAGNTIYF. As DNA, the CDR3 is TGTGCCAGCAGCGTAGACTCCGCTGGAAACACCATATATTTT.

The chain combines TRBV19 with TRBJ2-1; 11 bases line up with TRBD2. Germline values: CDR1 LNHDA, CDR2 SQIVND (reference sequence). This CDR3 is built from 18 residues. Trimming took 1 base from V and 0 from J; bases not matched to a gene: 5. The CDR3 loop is CASSIGRLAGSSYNEQFF. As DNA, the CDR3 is TGTGCCAGTAGTATAGGGAGACTAGCGGGAAGCTCCTACAATGAGCAGTTCTTC.